One T cell receptor beta chain is described in this entry. The antigen is not known. Per the germline V gene, CDR1 is SGHAT and CDR2 is FQNNGV. The CDR3 has 14 residues. The V gene lost 5 bases and the J gene lost 1 base, with 11 bases spanning the gap. The sample comes from a study of cytomegalovirus exposure and HLA in healthy donors. Study outcomes and limitations: Near-uniform donor sequencing depth was presumed by presence/absence analyses. Later analysis found that TCR beta chains associated with HLA were more clonally expanded than other, equally common chains.

When sampled, the donors appeared nominally healthy, though they likely had unrecorded immune exposures. The PCR employed 60 Vbeta primers together with 13 Jbeta primers. The repertoire was sequenced with immunoSEQ multiplex PCR; TCRdb's copy has only in-frame clones and lacks some. The sample includes about 150,000 clones, about 78% of them seen just once. The TCR comes from a man in his fifties in good health and CMV-seropositive. Sequencing was performed on PBMCs. The gene calls are TRBV11-2 and TRBJ1-1, with D maybe TRBD1 (6 bases). The CDR3 sequence: CASSLTGQNTEAFF. Written as DNA, the CDR3 is TGTGCCAGCAGCCTCACAGGGCAGAACACTGAAGCTTTCTTT.